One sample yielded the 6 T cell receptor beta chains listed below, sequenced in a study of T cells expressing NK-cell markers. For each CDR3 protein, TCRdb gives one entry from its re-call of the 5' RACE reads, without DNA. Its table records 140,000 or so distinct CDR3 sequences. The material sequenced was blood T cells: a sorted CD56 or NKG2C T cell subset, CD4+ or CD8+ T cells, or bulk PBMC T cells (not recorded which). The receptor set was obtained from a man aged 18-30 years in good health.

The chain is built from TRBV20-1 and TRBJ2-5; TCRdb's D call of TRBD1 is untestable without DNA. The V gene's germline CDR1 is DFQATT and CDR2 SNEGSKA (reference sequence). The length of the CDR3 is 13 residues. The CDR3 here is CSARGGYGETQYF.

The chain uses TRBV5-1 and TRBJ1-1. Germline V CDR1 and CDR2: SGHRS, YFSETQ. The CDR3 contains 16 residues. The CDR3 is CASSWTPTGAKTEAFF. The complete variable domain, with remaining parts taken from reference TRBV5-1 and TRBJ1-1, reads KAGVTQTPRYLIKTRGQQVTLSCSPISGHRSVSWYQQTPGQGLQFLFEYFSETQRNKGNFPGRFSGRQFSNSRSEMNVSTLELGDSALYLCASSWTPTGAKTEAFFGQGTRLTVV.

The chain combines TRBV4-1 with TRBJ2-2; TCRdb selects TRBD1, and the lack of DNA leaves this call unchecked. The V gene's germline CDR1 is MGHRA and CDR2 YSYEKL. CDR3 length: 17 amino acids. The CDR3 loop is CASSPRAGTGLPGELFF.

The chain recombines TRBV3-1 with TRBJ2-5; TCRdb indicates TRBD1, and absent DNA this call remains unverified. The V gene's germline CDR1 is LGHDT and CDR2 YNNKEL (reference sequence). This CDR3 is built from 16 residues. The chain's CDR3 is CASSQEGMTARETQYF.

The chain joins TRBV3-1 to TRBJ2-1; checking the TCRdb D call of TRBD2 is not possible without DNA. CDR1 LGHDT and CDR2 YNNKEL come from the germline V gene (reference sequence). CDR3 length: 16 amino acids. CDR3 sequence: CASSHAGSSSYNEQFF.

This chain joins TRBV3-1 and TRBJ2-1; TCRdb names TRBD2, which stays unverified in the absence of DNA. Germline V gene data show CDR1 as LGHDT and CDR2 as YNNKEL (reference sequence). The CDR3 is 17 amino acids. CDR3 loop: CASSQGYNSSGDNEQFF.